The sequence of this TCR beta chain was determined in a study of identical twins. Study-wide results and limits: In monozygotic twins, models underestimated the sharing of out-of-frame TCR alpha. Zero-insertion analyses might be partly confounded by invariant T cells like MAIT and iNKT.

Details on this clonotype: Its antigen is currently unknown.

TCRdb redid the calling of the 5' RACE reads with MiXCR, one entry per CDR3 protein. Among around 1.7 million distinct CDR3 sequences listed, 32% were seen once. The sequence came from a newborn girl in good health. The sample was cord blood.

The CDR3 here is CASSLVRLAGAMDEQFF. CDR3 coding DNA: TGTGCCAGCAGCTTAGTTAGGCTAGCGGGGGCGATGGATGAGCAGTTCTTC. The J gene is TRBJ2-1, the V gene TRBV7-6; 10 nucleotides line up with TRBD2. V shed 1 base and J 8 bases; nucleotides not matched to a gene: 11. The germline V gene has CDR1 SGHVS and CDR2 FNYEAQ. The CDR3 runs to 17 residues.